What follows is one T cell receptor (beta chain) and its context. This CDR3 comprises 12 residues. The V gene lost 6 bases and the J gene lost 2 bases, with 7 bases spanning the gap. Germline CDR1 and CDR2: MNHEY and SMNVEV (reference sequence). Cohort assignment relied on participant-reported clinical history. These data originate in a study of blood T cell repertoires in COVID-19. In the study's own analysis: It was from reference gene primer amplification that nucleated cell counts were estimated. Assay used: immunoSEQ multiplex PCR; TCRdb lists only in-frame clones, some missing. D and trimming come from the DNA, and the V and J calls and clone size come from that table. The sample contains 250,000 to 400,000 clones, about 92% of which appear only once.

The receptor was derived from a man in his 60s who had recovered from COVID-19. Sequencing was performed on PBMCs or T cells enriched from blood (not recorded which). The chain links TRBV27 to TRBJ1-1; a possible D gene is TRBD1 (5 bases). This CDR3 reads CASRGLNTEAFF. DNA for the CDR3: TGTGCCAGCAGGGGGCTTAACACTGAAGCTTTCTTT.